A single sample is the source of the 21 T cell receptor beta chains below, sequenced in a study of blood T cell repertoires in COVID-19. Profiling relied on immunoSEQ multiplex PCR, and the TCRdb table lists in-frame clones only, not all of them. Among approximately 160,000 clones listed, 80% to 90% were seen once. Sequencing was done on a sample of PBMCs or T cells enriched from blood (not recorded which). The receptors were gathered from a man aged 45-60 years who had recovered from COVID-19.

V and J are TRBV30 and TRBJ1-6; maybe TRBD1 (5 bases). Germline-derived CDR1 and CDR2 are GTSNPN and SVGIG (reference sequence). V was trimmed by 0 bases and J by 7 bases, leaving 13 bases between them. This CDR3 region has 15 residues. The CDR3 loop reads CAWSVGGQGNSPLHF. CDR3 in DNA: TGTGCCTGGAGTGTAGGTGGGCAGGGCAATTCACCCCTCCACTTT.

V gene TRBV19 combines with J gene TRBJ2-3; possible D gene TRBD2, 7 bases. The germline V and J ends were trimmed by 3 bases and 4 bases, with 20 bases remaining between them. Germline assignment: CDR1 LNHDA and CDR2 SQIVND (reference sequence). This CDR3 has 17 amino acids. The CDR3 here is CASSIRGGPLSPDTQYF. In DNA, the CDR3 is TGTGCCAGTAGTATTAGGGGGGGGCCATTATCACCAGATACGCAGTATTTT.

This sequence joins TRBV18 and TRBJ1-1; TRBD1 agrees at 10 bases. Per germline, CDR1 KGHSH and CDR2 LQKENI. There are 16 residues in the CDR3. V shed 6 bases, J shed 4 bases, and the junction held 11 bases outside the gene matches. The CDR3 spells CASSLYPGQGFTEAFF. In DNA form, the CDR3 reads TGTGCCAGCTCGCTATATCCGGGACAGGGGTTCACTGAAGCTTTCTTT.

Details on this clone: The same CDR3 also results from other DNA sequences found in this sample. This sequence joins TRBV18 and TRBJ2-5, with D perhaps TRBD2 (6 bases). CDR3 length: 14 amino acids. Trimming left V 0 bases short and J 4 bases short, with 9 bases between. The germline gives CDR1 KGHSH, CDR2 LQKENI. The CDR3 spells CASSPPPGGETQYF. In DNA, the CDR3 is TGTGCCAGCTCACCACCCCCCGGGGGAGAGACCCAGTACTTC.

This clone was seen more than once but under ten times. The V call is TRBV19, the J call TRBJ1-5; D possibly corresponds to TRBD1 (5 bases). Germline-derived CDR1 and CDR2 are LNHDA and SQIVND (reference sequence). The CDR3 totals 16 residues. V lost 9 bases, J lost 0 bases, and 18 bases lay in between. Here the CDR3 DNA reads TGTGCCAGCAGAACGACAGCCAGAGGTAGCAATCAGCCCCAGCATTTT. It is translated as CASRTTARGSNQPQHF.

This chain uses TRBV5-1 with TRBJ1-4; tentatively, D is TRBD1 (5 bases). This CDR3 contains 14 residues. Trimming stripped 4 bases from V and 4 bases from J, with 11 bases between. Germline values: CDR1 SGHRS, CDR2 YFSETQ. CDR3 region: CASSTGTDNEKLFF. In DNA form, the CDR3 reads TGCGCCAGCAGCACCGGGACTGATAATGAAAAACTGTTTTTT.

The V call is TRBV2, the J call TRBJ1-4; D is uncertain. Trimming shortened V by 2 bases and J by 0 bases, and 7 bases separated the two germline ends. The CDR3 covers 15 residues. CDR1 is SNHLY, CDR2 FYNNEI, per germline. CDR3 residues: CASSELDATNEKLFF. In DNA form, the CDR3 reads TGTGCCAGCAGTGAACTAGATGCAACTAATGAAAAACTGTTTTTT.

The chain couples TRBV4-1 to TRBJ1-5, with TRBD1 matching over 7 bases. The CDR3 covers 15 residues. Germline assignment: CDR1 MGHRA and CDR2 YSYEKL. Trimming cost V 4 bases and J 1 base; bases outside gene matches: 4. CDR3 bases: TGCGCCAGCAGCCTTTTACAGGGGAGCAATCAGCCCCAGCATTTT. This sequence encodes CASSLLQGSNQPQHF.

The CDR3 DNA follows: TGTGCCAGTAGTACCGAAATTTTGGGACAGGGAATCTCTGGAAACACCATATATTTT. Protein: CASSTEILGQGISGNTIYF. The chain carries TRBV19 and TRBJ1-3, with 9 bases identical to TRBD1. The CDR3 has 19 amino acids. V gave up 4 bases and J gave up 0 bases; unmatched junction bases: 13. The germline V gene encodes CDR1 LNHDA and CDR2 SQIVND (reference sequence).

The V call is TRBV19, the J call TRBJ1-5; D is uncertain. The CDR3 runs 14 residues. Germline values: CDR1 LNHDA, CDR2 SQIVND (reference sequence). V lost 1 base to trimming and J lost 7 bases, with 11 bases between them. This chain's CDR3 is CASSIGQRRQPQHF. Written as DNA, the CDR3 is TGTGCCAGTAGTATAGGGCAGAGGAGACAGCCCCAGCATTTT.

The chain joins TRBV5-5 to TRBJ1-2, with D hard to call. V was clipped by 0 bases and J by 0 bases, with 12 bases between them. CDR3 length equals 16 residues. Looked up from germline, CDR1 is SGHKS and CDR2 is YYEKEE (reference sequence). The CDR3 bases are TGTGCCAGCAGCTTGGAATCGTCCCGGGCTAACTATGGCTACACCTTC. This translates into CASSLESSRANYGYTF.

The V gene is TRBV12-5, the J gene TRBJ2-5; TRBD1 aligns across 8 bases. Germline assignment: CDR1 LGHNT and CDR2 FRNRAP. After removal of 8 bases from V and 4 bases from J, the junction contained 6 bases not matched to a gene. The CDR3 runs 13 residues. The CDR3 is CASRTGTGETQYF. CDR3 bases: TGTGCTAGTAGGACAGGGACGGGAGAGACCCAGTACTTC.

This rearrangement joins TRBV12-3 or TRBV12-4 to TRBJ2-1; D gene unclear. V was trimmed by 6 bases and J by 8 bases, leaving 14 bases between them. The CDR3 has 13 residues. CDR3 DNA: TGTGCCAGCAGACCCGGTACCTTATATGAGCAGTTCTTC. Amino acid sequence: CASRPGTLYEQFF.

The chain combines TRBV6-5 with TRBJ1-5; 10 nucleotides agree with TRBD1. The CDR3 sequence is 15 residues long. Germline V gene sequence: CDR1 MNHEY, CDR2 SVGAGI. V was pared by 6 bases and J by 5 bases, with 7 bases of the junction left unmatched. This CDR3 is CASRPDRGFYQPQHF. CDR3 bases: TGTGCCAGCAGACCGGACAGGGGGTTTTATCAGCCCCAGCATTTT.

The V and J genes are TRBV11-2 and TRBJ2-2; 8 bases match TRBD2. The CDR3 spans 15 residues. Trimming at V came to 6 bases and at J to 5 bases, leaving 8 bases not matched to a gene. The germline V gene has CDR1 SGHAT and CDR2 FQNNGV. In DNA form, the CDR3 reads TGTGCCAGCAGTTCCGGGACTAGGGTAACCGGGGAGCTGTTTTTT. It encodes CASSSGTRVTGELFF. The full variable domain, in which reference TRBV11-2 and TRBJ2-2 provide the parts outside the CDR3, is EAGVAQSPRYKIIEKRQSVAFWCNPISGHATLYWYQQILGQGPKLLIQFQNNGVVDDSQLPKDRFSAERLKGVDSTLKIQPAKLEDSAVYLCASSSGTRVTGELFFGEGSRLTVL.

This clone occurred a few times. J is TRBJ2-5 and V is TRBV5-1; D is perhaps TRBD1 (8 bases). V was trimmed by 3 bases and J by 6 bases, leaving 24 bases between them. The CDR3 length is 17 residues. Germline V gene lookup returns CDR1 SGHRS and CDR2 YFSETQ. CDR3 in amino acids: CASSSRTGRGGQQTQYF. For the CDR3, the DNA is TGCGCCAGCAGCTCCCGGACAGGGAGGGGGGGTCAGCAGACCCAGTACTTC.

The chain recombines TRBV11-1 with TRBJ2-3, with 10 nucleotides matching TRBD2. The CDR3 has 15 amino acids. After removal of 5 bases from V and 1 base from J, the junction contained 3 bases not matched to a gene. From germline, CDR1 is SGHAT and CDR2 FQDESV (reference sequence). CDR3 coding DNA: TGTGCCAGCAGCGCCCTAGCGGGGGGCACAGATACGCAGTATTTT. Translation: CASSALAGGTDTQYF.

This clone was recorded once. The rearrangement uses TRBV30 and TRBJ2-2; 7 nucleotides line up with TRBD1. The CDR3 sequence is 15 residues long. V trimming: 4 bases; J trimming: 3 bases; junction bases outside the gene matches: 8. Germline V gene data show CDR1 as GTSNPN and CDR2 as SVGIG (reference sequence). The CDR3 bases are TGTGCCTGGAACCGGAAGGGGGCCTACACCGGGGAGCTGTTTTTT. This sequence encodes CAWNRKGAYTGELFF.

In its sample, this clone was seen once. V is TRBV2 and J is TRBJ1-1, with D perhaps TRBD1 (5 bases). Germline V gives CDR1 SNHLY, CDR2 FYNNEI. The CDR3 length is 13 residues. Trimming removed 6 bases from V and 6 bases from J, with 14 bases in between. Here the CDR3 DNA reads TGTGCCAGCAGCCGATTGAGGACATCTGAAGCTTTCTTT. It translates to CASSRLRTSEAFF.

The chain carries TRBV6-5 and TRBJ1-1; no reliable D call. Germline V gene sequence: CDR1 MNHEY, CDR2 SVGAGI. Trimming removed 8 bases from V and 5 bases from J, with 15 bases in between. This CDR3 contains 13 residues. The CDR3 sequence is CASLQREQTEAFF. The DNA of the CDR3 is TGTGCCAGCCTACAGCGGGAGCAGACTGAAGCTTTCTTT.

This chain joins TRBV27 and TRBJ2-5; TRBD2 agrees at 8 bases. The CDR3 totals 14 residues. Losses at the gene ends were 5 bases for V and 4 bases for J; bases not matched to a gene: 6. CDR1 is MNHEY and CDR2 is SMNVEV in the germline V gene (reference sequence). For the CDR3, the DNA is TGTGCCAGCAGTCTAGGACTAGCAGGAGAGACCCAGTACTTC. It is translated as CASSLGLAGETQYF.